The 24 T cell receptor beta chains below come from one sample, sequenced in a study of cytomegalovirus exposure and HLA in healthy donors (dated by TCRdb to between 2016 and 2019). Library preparation used the immunoSEQ multiplex PCR assay. For the multiplex PCR, a mixture combining 60 forward primers for TCR Vbeta segments and 13 reverse primers for TCR Jbeta segments was used. This immuneACCESS table, as held by TCRdb, lists in-frame sequences with V and J called but not all clones. Of the missing ones, under half trace to an unresolved V gene in checked studies; the others have no known cause. This sample's table contains about 51,000 clones. The top ten hold roughly 27% of the sample. The sample comprised PBMCs. The receptors here all came from a man aged 35 to 55 in good health and CMV-seropositive.

The rearrangement uses TRBV19 and TRBJ1-5, with TRBD1 matching 7 bases. The length of the CDR3 is 15 residues. V trimming: 3 bases; J trimming: 4 bases; junction bases outside the gene matches: 6. Looked up from germline, CDR1 is LNHDA and CDR2 is SQIVND (reference sequence). The CDR3, as DNA: TGTGCCAGTAGTATGGGGACAGCTTTTAATCAGCCCCAGCATTTT. It translates to CASSMGTAFNQPQHF.

This chain joins TRBV11-1 and TRBJ1-2; tentatively, D is TRBD1 (6 bases). The CDR3 extends over 15 amino acids. Germline assignment: CDR1 SGHAT and CDR2 FQDESV (reference sequence). The ends were cut back, 3 bases at V and 1 base at J, with 12 bases in the middle. In nucleotides, the CDR3 is TGTGCCAGCAGCTTGGTCCCGGACAGTAACTATGGCTACACCTTC. It specifies CASSLVPDSNYGYTF.

The chain employs TRBV28 and TRBJ1-6, with D uncertain. The CDR3 contains 16 residues. Trimming took 6 bases from V and 6 from J, leaving 18 bases between them. Germline CDR1 and CDR2: MDHEN and SYDVKM. The chain's CDR3 is CASSTGFPAINSPLHF. As DNA, the CDR3 is TGTGCCAGCAGCACCGGGTTCCCAGCCATTAATTCACCCCTCCACTTT.

The chain uses TRBV28 and TRBJ2-3; TRBD1 agrees at 7 bases. The CDR3 has 16 residues. The V segment lost 6 bases and the J segment 1 base; nucleotides outside the gene matches: 10. Germline CDR1 reads MDHEN; CDR2 reads SYDVKM. The CDR3 DNA reads TGTGCCAGCAGACCATCTACAGGGGTGGGCACAGATACGCAGTATTTT. Its protein is CASRPSTGVGTDTQYF.

The genes are TRBV6-5 and TRBJ2-1; D is possibly TRBD2 (5 bases). Trimming shortened V by 6 bases and J by 9 bases, and 12 bases separated the two germline ends. The V gene's germline CDR1 is MNHEY and CDR2 SVGAGI. The CDR3 is 12 amino acids. DNA of the CDR3: TGTGCCAGCAGCCCCGAACTAGGTGAGCAGTTCTTC. Amino acids: CASSPELGEQFF.

The rearrangement uses TRBV11-3 and TRBJ2-1; 11 nucleotides match TRBD2. CDR1 and CDR2 from the germline V gene are SGHNT and YENEEA. The CDR3 has 18 amino acids. Trimming removed 5 bases from V and 9 bases from J; junction bases left unmatched: 18. Here the CDR3 reads CASSAWDSGTSGYTEQFF. CDR3 DNA sequence: TGTGCCAGCAGCGCATGGGATTCCGGGACTAGCGGTTATACTGAGCAGTTCTTC. The variable domain in full, with the rest retrieved from reference TRBV11-3 and TRBJ2-1, is EAGVVQSPRYKIIEKKQPVAFWCNPISGHNTLYWYLQNLGQGPELLIRYENEEAVDDSQLPKDRFSAERLKGVDSTLKIQPAELGDSAVYLCASSAWDSGTSGYTEQFFGPGTRLTVL.

The chain has TRBV11-3 and TRBJ2-3; D unresolved. With 2 bases removed from V and 4 bases from J, the gap between germline ends came to 7 bases. This CDR3 is 13 amino acids long. CDR1 and CDR2 from the germline V gene are SGHNT and YENEEA. The CDR3 bases are TGTGCCAGCAGCTTACAGGTGGCAGATACGCAGTATTTT. It is translated as CASSLQVADTQYF.

The rearrangement uses TRBV7-2 and TRBJ1-5, with D possibly being TRBD1 (6 bases). The V end was cut by 4 bases, the J end by 6 bases, with 16 bases between. The CDR3 is 15 amino acids. CDR1 and CDR2 (germline): SGHTA, FQGNSA. CDR3 sequence: CASSSVWGQVQPQHF. CDR3 DNA sequence: TGTGCCAGCAGCTCGGTTTGGGGGCAGGTTCAGCCCCAGCATTTT.

CDR3 DNA: TGTGCCAGCAGTTTTGCCGACAGGGAGGATCAGCCCCAGCATTTT. Its translation: CASSFADREDQPQHF. V gene TRBV6-6 combines with J gene TRBJ1-5, with TRBD1 identical over 7 bases. CDR1 and CDR2 (germline): MNHNY, SVGAGI (reference sequence). CDR3 length: 15 residues. The trim removed 4 bases at V and 5 bases at J, leaving 8 bases unmatched.

The chain carries TRBV6-1 and TRBJ1-2; D unclear. This CDR3 contains 16 residues. V was shortened by 2 bases and J by 10 bases, with 23 bases between the two germline ends. CDR1 and CDR2 from the germline V gene are MNHNS and SASEGT. CDR3 sequence: CASSELGMGAVFVYTF. In nucleotides, the CDR3 is TGTGCCAGCAGTGAACTGGGCATGGGAGCTGTTTTTGTCTACACCTTC.

This chain uses TRBV14 with TRBJ1-3; no clear D gene. The germline gives CDR1 SGHDN, CDR2 FVKESK. The CDR3 extends over 14 amino acids. Trimming took off 2 bases at V and 0 bases at J, with 5 bases between the two ends. CDR3 in DNA: TGTGCCAGCAGCCAAACAGCCTCTGGAAACACCATATATTTT. Translating gives CASSQTASGNTIYF. The full variable domain, with the rest looked up from reference TRBV14 and TRBJ1-3, is EAGVTQFPSHSVIEKGQTVTLRCDPISGHDNLYWYRRVMGKEIKFLLHFVKESKQDESGMPNNRFLAERTGGTYSTLKVQPAELEDSGVYFCASSQTASGNTIYFGEGSWLTVV.

The chain links TRBV6-5 to TRBJ2-7; D is possibly TRBD1 (6 bases). Trimming took 0 bases from V and 6 from J, leaving 12 bases between them. Germline CDR1 reads MNHEY; CDR2 reads SVGAGI. This CDR3 spans 14 amino acids. The CDR3 here is CASSYSPGVGEQYF. CDR3 DNA sequence: TGTGCCAGCAGTTACTCACCAGGGGTGGGCGAGCAGTACTTC.

The chain couples TRBV5-1 to TRBJ2-5, with D perhaps matching TRBD1 (6 bases). Trimming removed 0 bases from V and 7 bases from J, with 19 bases in between. In germline, CDR1 is SGHRS, CDR2 YFSETQ. CDR3 size: 16 residues. This CDR3 is CASSLDVGLRGGTQYF. The CDR3 bases are TGCGCCAGCAGCTTGGATGTAGGGCTGAGAGGGGGGACCCAGTACTTC.

This chain joins TRBV5-8 and TRBJ2-7; 7 bases map to TRBD1. The CDR3 sequence is 13 residues long. The V gene end was trimmed by 2 bases and the J gene end by 4 bases; junction bases not matched to a gene: 3. Per the germline V gene, CDR1 is SGHTS and CDR2 is YDEGEE. DNA of the CDR3: TGTGCCAGCAGCTTTACAGGGGAGTACGAGCAGTACTTC. This gives the protein CASSFTGEYEQYF.

The chain recombines TRBV2 with TRBJ2-2; 12 bases fit TRBD2. CDR1 is SNHLY, CDR2 FYNNEI, per germline. V shed 6 bases and J 6 bases; nucleotides not matched to a gene: 5. The CDR3 loop spans 15 amino acids. The CDR3 DNA follows: TGTGCCAGCAGGCCGACTAGCGGGAGTGCCGGGGAGCTGTTTTTT. Amino acids: CASRPTSGSAGELFF.

The rearrangement links TRBV7-9 to TRBJ2-3; tentatively, D is TRBD2 (6 bases). Trimming took off 7 bases at V and 6 bases at J, with 11 bases between the two ends. The CDR3 runs 12 residues. The germline CDR1 and CDR2 sequences are SEHNR and FQNEAQ (reference sequence). The CDR3 coding sequence is TGTGCCAGCATCCGTCGGGGGGATACGCAGTATTTT. This gives the protein CASIRRGDTQYF.

The chain links TRBV7-6 to TRBJ2-5; a possible D gene is TRBD1 (5 bases). With 2 bases removed from V and 5 bases from J, the gap between germline ends came to 18 bases. The CDR3 spans 16 residues. Per the germline V gene, CDR1 is SGHVS and CDR2 is FNYEAQ. The CDR3 spells CASSLLGPAASETQYF. The CDR3 DNA reads TGTGCCAGCAGCTTATTGGGGCCTGCCGCCTCGGAGACCCAGTACTTC.

The J gene is TRBJ1-6, the V gene TRBV6-5, with D unresolved. CDR1 is MNHEY, CDR2 SVGAGI, per germline. This CDR3 contains 13 residues. Trimming removed 5 bases at V and 8 bases at J, with 10 bases between. The CDR3 nucleotides read TGTGCCAGCAGTCCCCGGTCCTATTCACCCCTCCACTTT. It yields the protein CASSPRSYSPLHF.

The chain has TRBV5-1 and TRBJ2-3; 7 bases fit TRBD2. The CDR3 has 16 residues. V gave up 7 bases and J gave up 0 bases; unmatched junction bases: 11. The germline gives CDR1 SGHRS, CDR2 YFSETQ. The CDR3 nucleotides are TGCGCCAGCCAAGCGGGCGAGCGGGGAAGCACAGATACGCAGTATTTT. Translating gives CASQAGERGSTDTQYF. The whole variable domain, filled in from reference TRBV5-1 and TRBJ2-3, reads KAGVTQTPRYLIKTRGQQVTLSCSPISGHRSVSWYQQTPGQGLQFLFEYFSETQRNKGNFPGRFSGRQFSNSRSEMNVSTLELGDSALYLCASQAGERGSTDTQYFGPGTRLTVL.

This chain joins TRBV6-5 and TRBJ1-1, with D perhaps matching TRBD1 (5 bases). The V and J ends lost 2 bases and 3 bases respectively, with 7 bases between them. The CDR3 length is 13 residues. Germline CDR1 MNHEY, CDR2 SVGAGI. CDR3 residues: CASSYGAHTEAFF. CDR3 nucleotide sequence: TGTGCCAGCAGTTACGGGGCCCACACTGAAGCTTTCTTT.

The genes are TRBV28 and TRBJ2-7, with TRBD2 identical over 7 bases. Germline assignment: CDR1 MDHEN and CDR2 SYDVKM. V gave up 8 bases and J gave up 0 bases; unmatched junction bases: 13. The CDR3 is 16 amino acids. The CDR3 nucleotides read TGTGCCAGCCTTACTGTCGGAAGCGGGGCCTCCTACGAGCAGTACTTC. Translating gives CASLTVGSGASYEQYF.

The chain joins TRBV18 to TRBJ2-1; TRBD2 matches at 14 bases. The CDR3 is 15 residues long. Trimming took 5 bases from V and 8 from J; bases not matched to a gene: 5. Germline V CDR1 and CDR2: KGHSH, LQKENI. The CDR3 region is CASSDGTSGSDEQFF. DNA for the CDR3: TGTGCCAGCTCAGACGGGACTAGCGGGAGTGATGAGCAGTTCTTC.

For this clone: Within the sample, other DNA sequences also encode this same CDR3. The chain recombines TRBV6-5 with TRBJ2-7; maybe TRBD1 (6 bases). CDR3 length: 14 amino acids. Germline V gene data show CDR1 as MNHEY and CDR2 as SVGAGI. The V gene lost 3 bases and the J gene lost 2 bases, with 11 bases spanning the gap. The CDR3 DNA reads TGTGCCAGCAGTTATGGCAGGGGAGCCTACGAGCAGTACTTC. Protein sequence: CASSYGRGAYEQYF.

J is TRBJ2-1 and V is TRBV15; D unclear. Germline assignment: CDR1 LNHNV and CDR2 YYDKDF (reference sequence). This CDR3 has 18 residues. V dropped 1 base and J dropped 6 bases, with 22 bases sitting between them. The CDR3 DNA follows: TGTGCCACCAGCAGAGTAGGCGGTCGACTCCCCCTGGGCAATGAGCAGTTCTTC. Its protein product is CATSRVGGRLPLGNEQFF.